The entry that follows covers one T cell receptor (beta chain) sequence. The target antigen is unknown. The data stem from a study of T-cell reconstitution after alpha-beta-depleted transplantation in children. General study results and limits: Surviving recipient T cells and thymic progenitors accounted for the high day-60 TCRbeta diversity observed in some patients. Several hundred expanded graft clones reportedly gave rise to the alpha-beta T cells present about two months after transplant. One year after transplant, T-cell counts and diversity came mostly from newly produced T cells.

The library targeted TCRbeta and was prepared with unique molecular identifiers. Via MiXCR, TCRdb re-called the PCR reads, giving one row per CDR3 protein. The sample lists approximately 230,000 distinct CDR3 sequences, under 30% occurring once. With 4 bases clipped from V and 3 bases from J, the junction kept 14 bases outside the gene matches. Germline loops: CDR1 KGHSH, CDR2 LQKENI. CDR3 length: 17 residues. The chain couples TRBV18 to TRBJ1-1, with 7 nucleotides matching TRBD1. The clonotype originates from a female patient aged 2-15 years who had a stem cell transplant for congenital amegakaryocytic thrombocytopenia, so the T cells may come from the graft donor. The sample in question was PBMCs, mostly from graft donor cells, obtained 360 days after TCRalphabeta/CD19-depleted stem cell transplant. This chain's CDR3 is CASSLADRVGRDTEAFF. The CDR3 DNA reads TGTGCCAGCTCACTCGCTGACAGGGTTGGCAGGGACACTGAAGCTTTCTTT.